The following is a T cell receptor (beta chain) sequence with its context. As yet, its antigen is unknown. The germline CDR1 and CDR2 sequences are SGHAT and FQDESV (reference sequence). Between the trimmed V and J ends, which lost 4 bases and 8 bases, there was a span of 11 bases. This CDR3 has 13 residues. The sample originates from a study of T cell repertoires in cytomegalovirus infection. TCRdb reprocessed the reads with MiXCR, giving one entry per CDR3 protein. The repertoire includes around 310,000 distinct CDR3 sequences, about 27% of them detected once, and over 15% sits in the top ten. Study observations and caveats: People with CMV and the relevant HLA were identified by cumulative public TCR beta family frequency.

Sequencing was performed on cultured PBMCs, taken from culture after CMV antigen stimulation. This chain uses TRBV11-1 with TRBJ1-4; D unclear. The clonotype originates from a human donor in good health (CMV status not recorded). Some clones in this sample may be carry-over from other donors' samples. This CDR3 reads CASSSGEKEKLFF. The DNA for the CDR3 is TGTGCCAGCAGCTCAGGAGAAAAAGAAAAACTGTTTTTT.